Given below is one T cell receptor beta chain in context. The data belong to a study of Graves' ophthalmopathy and Graves' hyperthyroidism. RNA transcripts provided the template for amplifying TCR beta CDR3 regions. HTBI-primed RT-PCR formed the first round, and a multiplex PCR formed the second. MiXCR, applied by TCRdb to the multiplex PCR reads, yields one record per CDR3 protein. This table has roughly 400,000 distinct CDR3 sequences, around 18% appearing once. This CDR3 has 16 amino acids. Trimming took 3 bases from V and 0 from J; bases not matched to a gene: 8. The germline gives CDR1 MNHEY, CDR2 SVGEGT.

The sequence came from a woman in her late teens or twenties with Graves' ophthalmopathy. Sequencing input: peripheral blood. This chain uses TRBV6-2 or TRBV6-3 with TRBJ2-7, with 7 bases lining up with TRBD1. The CDR3 loop is CASSYSTRTGSYEQYF. The CDR3 coding sequence is TGTGCCAGCAGTTATTCAACACGGACAGGCTCCTACGAGCAGTACTTC.